Listed below are T cell receptor beta chains from one sample, sequenced in a study of T cells in Graves' hyperthyroidism and ophthalmopathy. One entry per CDR3 protein, called by TCRdb with MiXCR from the multiplex PCR reads. The sample carries 500,000 or so distinct CDR3 sequences, approximately 17% recorded once. Sequencing was done on a sample of blood. These receptors originate from a woman aged 18-35 years with Graves' ophthalmopathy. Both conserved end residues are part of each CDR3. The order of the fields is V gene, J gene, clone size, D gene, CDR3 DNA, CDR3 protein. A D gene is named only where the DNA matches it firmly. Size is stated for part of the rows, as once, few or many counts, or as a class when the clone is expanded.

V: TRBV12-3/TRBV12-4
J: TRBJ2-1
size: many
D: -
DNA: TGTGCCAGCAGTTTAGAAAGGGTTACTGGTGAGCAGTTCTTC
CDR3: CASSLERVTGEQFF

V: TRBV20-1
J: TRBJ2-3
size: -
D: TRBD2
DNA: TGCAGTGCTAGAGATCTAGCGGGTAGCAGAACAGATACGCAGTATTTT
CDR3: CSARDLAGSRTDTQYF

V: TRBV7-2
J: TRBJ2-1
size: few
D: TRBD2
DNA: TGTGCCAGCAGCTCGGGACTAGCGGGAGCCCCAGATGAGCAGTTCTTC
CDR3: CASSSGLAGAPDEQFF

V: TRBV11-2
J: TRBJ2-7
size: many
D: TRBD2
DNA: TGTGCCAGCAGCTTAGGGACTAGCGGGCTCTACGAGCAGTACTTC
CDR3: CASSLGTSGLYEQYF

V: TRBV30
J: TRBJ1-1
size: many
D: -
DNA: TGTGCCTGGCGAACCCCAGGGTCGACTGAAGCTTTCTTT
CDR3: CAWRTPGSTEAFF

V: TRBV15
J: TRBJ2-5
size: -
D: -
DNA: TGTGCCACCAGCAGAGATCTGGCGATTCAAGAGACCCAGTACTTC
CDR3: CATSRDLAIQETQYF

V: TRBV12-3/TRBV12-4
J: TRBJ1-2
size: many
D: -
DNA: TGTGCCAGCAGACAGAGACCGAGCAACTATGGCTACACCTTC
CDR3: CASRQRPSNYGYTF

V: TRBV28
J: TRBJ2-1
size: many
D: TRBD2
DNA: TGTGCCAGCAGAGGGACTAGCGGGAGGATTTACAATGAGCAGTTCTTC
CDR3: CASRGTSGRIYNEQFF

V: TRBV13
J: TRBJ2-4
size: many
D: -
DNA: TGTGCCAGCAGCTTAGGCCTCGCCCGGGCCAAAAACATTCAGTACTTC
CDR3: CASSLGLARAKNIQYF

V: TRBV27
J: TRBJ1-2
size: few
D: -
DNA: TGTGCCAGCAGTTTATATCCAGCTAACTATGGCTACACCTTC
CDR3: CASSLYPANYGYTF

V: TRBV5-1
J: TRBJ2-5
size: few
D: TRBD2
DNA: TGCGCCAGCAGCTCGCGGGGGCTAGCGGGGCAAGAGACCCAGTACTTC
CDR3: CASSSRGLAGQETQYF

V: TRBV19
J: TRBJ2-1
size: few
D: -
DNA: TGTGCCAGTAGCCCTGGGCAGGTCAACTACAATGAGCAGTTCTTC
CDR3: CASSPGQVNYNEQFF

V: TRBV28
J: TRBJ1-1
size: many
D: -
DNA: TGTGCCAGCAGTTTTGGAAAGACTGAAGCTTTCTTT
CDR3: CASSFGKTEAFF

V: TRBV6-4
J: TRBJ2-2
size: -
D: -
DNA: TGTGCCAGCAGTGACGGCGACGGCTCGAACACCGGGGAGCTGTTTTTT
CDR3: CASSDGDGSNTGELFF